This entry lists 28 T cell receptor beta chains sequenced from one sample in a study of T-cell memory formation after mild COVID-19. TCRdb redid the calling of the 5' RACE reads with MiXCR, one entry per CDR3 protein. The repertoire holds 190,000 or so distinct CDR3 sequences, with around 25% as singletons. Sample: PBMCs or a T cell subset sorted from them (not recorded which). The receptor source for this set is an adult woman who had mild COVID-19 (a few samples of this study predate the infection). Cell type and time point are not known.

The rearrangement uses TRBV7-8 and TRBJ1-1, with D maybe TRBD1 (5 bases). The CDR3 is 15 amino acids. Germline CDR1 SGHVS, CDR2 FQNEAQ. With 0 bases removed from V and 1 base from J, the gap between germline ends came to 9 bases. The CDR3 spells CASSLAAGGNTEAFF. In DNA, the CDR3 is TGTGCCAGCAGCTTAGCGGCGGGGGGGAACACTGAAGCTTTCTTT.

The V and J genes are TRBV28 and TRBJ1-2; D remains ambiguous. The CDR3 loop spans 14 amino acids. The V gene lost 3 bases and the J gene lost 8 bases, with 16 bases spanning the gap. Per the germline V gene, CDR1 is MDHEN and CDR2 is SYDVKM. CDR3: CASSLPEPARGYTF. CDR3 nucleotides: TGTGCCAGCAGTTTGCCGGAACCGGCGAGGGGCTACACCTTC.

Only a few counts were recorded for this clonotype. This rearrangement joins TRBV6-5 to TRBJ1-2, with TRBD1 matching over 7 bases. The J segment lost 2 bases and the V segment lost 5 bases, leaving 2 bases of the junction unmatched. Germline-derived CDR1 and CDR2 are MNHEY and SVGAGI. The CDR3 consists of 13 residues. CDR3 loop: CASSRGGNYGYTF. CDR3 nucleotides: TGTGCCAGCAGTAGAGGGGGCAACTATGGCTACACCTTC.

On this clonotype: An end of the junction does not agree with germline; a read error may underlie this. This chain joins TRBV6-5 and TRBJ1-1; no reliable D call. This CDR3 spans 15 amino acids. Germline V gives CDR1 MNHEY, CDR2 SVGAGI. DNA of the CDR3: TGTGCCAGCAGTTACTCGATTAACATGAACACTGAAGCTTTATTT. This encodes CASSYSINMNTEALF.

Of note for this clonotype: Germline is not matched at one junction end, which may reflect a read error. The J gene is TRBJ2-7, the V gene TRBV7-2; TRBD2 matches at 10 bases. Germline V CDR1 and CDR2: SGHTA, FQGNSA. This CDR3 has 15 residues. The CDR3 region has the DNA TGTGCCAGCAGCTTAGACCCTAGCGGGGGCCCACTTCGGCACTTC. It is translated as CASSLDPSGGPLRHF. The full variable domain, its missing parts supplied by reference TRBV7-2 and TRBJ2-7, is GAGVSQSPSNKVTEKGKDVELRCDPISGHTALYWYRQSLGQGLEFLIYFQGNSAPDKSGLPSDRFSAERTGGSVSTLTIQRTQQEDSAVYLCASSLDPSGGPLRHFGPGTRLTVT.

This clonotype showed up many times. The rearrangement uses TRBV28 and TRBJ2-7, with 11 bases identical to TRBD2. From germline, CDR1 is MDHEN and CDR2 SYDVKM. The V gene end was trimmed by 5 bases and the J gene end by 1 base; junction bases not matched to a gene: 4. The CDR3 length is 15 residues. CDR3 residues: CASSPGTSGSYEQYF. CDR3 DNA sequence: TGTGCCAGCAGTCCGGGGACTAGCGGATCCTACGAGCAGTACTTC.

The CDR3 here is CASSTDRTSGATDTQYF. Here the CDR3 DNA reads TGTGCCAGCAGCACGGATCGGACTAGCGGGGCGACAGATACGCAGTATTTT. The chain links TRBV5-5 to TRBJ2-3; 12 bases agree with TRBD2. The V segment lost 4 bases and the J segment 3 bases; nucleotides outside the gene matches: 9. The CDR3 contains 17 residues. Germline V gene lookup returns CDR1 SGHKS and CDR2 YYEKEE (reference sequence).

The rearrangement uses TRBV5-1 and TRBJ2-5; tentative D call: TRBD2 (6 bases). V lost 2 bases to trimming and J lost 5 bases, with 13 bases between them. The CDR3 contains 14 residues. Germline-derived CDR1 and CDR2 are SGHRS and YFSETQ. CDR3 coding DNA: TGCGCCAGCAGCTTCCCGGGGAGGACCGAGACCCAGTACTTC. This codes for CASSFPGRTETQYF.

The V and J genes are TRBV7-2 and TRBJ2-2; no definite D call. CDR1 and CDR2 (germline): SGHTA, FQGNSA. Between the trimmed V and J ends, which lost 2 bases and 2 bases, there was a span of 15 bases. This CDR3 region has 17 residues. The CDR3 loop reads CASSLQWPAPNTGELFF. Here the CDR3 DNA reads TGTGCCAGCAGCTTACAGTGGCCAGCGCCTAACACCGGGGAGCTGTTTTTT.

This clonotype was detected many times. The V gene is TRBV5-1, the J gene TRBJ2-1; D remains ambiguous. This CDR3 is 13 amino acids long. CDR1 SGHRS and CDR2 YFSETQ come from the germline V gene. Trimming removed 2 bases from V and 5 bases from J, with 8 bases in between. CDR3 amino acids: CASSFDWNNEQFF. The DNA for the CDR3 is TGCGCCAGCAGCTTCGACTGGAACAATGAGCAGTTCTTC. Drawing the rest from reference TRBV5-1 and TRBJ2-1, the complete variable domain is KAGVTQTPRYLIKTRGQQVTLSCSPISGHRSVSWYQQTPGQGLQFLFEYFSETQRNKGNFPGRFSGRQFSNSRSEMNVSTLELGDSALYLCASSFDWNNEQFFGPGTRLTVL.

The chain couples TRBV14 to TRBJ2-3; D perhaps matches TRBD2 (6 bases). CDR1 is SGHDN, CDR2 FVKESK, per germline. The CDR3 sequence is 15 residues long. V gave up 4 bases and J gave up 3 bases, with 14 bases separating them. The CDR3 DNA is TGTGCCAGCAGCCCTTTCGGGAGTGGGACAGATACGCAGTATTTT. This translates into CASSPFGSGTDTQYF.

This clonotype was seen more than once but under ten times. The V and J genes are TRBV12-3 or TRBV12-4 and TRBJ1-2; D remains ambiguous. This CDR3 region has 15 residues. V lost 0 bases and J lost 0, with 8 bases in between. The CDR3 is CASSLAQGTNYGYTF. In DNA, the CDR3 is TGTGCCAGCAGTTTAGCGCAAGGAACTAACTATGGCTACACCTTC.

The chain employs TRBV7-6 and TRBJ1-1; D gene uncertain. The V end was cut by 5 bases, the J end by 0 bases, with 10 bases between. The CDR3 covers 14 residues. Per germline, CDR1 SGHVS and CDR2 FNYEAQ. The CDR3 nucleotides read TGTGCCAGCAGCCCAATGATGCTGAACACTGAAGCTTTCTTT. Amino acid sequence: CASSPMMLNTEAFF.

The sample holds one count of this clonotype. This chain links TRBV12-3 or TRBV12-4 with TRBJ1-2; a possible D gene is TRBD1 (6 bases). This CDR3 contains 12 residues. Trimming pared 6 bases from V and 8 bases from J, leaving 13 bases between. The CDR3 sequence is CASSPDRRGYTF. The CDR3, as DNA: TGTGCCAGCAGCCCCGACAGGCGCGGCTACACCTTC.

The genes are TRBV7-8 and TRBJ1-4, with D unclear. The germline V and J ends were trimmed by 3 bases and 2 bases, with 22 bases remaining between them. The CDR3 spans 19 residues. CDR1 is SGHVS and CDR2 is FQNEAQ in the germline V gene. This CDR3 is CASSFGSVAGRSTNEKLFF. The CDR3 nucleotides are TGTGCCAGCAGCTTTGGGTCGGTGGCCGGAAGGTCGACTAATGAAAAACTGTTTTTT.

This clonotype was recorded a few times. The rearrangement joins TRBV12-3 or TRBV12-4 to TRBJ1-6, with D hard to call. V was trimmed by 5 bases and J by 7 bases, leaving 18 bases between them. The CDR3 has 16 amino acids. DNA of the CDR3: TGTGCCAGCAGTAAGGATGCGGGCCGGCTCAATTCACCCCTCCACTTT. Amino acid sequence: CASSKDAGRLNSPLHF.

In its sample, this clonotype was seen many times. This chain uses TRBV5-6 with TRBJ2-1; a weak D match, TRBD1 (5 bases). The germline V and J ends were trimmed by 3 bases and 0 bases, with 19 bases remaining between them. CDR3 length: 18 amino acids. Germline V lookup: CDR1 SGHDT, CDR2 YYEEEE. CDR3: CASSSFRSQAYSYNEQFF. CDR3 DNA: TGTGCCAGCAGCTCGTTTCGCTCACAGGCCTACTCCTACAATGAGCAGTTCTTC.

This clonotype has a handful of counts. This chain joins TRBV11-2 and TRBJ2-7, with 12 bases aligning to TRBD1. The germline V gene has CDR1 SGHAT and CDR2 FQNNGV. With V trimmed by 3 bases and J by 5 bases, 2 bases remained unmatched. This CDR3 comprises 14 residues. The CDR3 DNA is TGTGCCAGCAGCTTCGGGACAGGGGGCCACGAGCAGTACTTC. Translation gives CASSFGTGGHEQYF.

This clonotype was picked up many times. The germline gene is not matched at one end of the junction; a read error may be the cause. Written as DNA, the CDR3 is TGTGCCAGCAGCTTAGATAGCAATCAGCCCCAGCATTTT. Protein product: CASSLDSNQPQHF. This sequence joins TRBV5-1 and TRBJ1-5, with D hard to call. CDR1 is SGHRS, CDR2 YFSETQ, per germline. There are 13 residues in the CDR3.

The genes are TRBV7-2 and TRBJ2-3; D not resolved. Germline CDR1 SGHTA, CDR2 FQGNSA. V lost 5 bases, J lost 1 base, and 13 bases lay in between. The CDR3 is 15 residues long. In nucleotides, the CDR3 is TGTGCCAGCAGCCCAGACCCGGTAGGCACAGATACGCAGTATTTT. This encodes CASSPDPVGTDTQYF.

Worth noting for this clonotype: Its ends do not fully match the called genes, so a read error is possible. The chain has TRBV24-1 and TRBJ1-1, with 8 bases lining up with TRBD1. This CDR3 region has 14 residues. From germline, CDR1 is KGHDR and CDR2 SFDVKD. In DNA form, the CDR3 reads TGTGCCACCAGTGCAGGGGGCTTCGACACTGAAGCTTTATTT. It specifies CATSAGGFDTEALF.

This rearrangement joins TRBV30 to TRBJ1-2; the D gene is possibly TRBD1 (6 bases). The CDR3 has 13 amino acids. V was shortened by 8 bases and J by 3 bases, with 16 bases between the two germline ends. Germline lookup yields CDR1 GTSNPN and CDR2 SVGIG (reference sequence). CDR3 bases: TGTGCCCGTCAGAACAGGGCAGACTATGGCTACACCTTC. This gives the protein CARQNRADYGYTF.

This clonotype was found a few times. The CDR3 reads CASSYAAGRNNEQFF. Written as DNA, the CDR3 is TGTGCCAGCAGTTACGCGGCAGGGAGGAACAATGAGCAGTTCTTC. The V call is TRBV2, the J call TRBJ2-1, with D possibly being TRBD2 (6 bases). V gave up 5 bases and J gave up 5 bases, with 16 bases separating them. The V gene's germline CDR1 is SNHLY and CDR2 FYNNEI. This CDR3 has 15 amino acids.

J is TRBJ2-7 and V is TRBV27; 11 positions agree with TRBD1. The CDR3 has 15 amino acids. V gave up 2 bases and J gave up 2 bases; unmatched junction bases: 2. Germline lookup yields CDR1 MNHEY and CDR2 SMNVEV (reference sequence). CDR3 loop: CASSLGQGAAYEQYF. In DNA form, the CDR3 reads TGTGCCAGCAGTTTAGGACAGGGGGCCGCCTACGAGCAGTACTTC.

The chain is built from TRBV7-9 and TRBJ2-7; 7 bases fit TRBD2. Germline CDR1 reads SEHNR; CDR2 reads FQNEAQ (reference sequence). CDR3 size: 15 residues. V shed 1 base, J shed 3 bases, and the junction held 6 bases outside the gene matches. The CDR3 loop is CASSLVAGEGYEQYF. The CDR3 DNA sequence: TGTGCCAGCAGCTTAGTGGCGGGAGAAGGCTACGAGCAGTACTTC.

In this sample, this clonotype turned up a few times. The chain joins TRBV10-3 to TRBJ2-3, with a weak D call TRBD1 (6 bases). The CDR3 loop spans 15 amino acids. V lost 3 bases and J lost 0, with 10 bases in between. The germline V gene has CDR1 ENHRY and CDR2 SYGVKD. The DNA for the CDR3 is TGTGCCATCAGTGATTTGGGGGCTAGCACAGATACGCAGTATTTT. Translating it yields CAISDLGASTDTQYF.

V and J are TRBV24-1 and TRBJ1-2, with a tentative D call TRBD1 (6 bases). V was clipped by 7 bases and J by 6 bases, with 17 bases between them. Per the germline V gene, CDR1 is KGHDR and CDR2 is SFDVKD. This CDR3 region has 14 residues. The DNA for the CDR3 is TGTGCCACCAGCGGGGGGAGAGGGGGTAATGGCTACACCTTC. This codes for CATSGGRGGNGYTF.

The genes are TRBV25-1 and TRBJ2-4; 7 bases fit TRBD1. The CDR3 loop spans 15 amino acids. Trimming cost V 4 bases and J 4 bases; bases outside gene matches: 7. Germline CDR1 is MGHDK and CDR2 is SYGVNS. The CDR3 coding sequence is TGTGCCAGCAGTGGATCAGTGACAGGGAAAAACATTCAGTACTTC. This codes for CASSGSVTGKNIQYF.